The 20 T cell receptor beta chains presented below share a single source sample, sequenced in a study of cytomegalovirus exposure and HLA in healthy donors. PCR primers comprised 60 Vbeta and 13 Jbeta primers. Profiling relied on immunoSEQ multiplex PCR, and the TCRdb table lists in-frame clones only, not all of them. The repertoire table contains some 28,000 clones. Sample: PBMCs. These receptors were taken from a man aged 30-40 years in good health and CMV-seronegative.

The rearrangement uses TRBV5-1 and TRBJ1-1, with a weak D call TRBD1 (5 bases). Between the trimmed V and J ends, which lost 1 base and 5 bases, there was a span of 12 bases. The CDR3 extends over 14 amino acids. The germline V gene encodes CDR1 SGHRS and CDR2 YFSETQ. CDR3 in amino acids: CASSLLGGGTEAFF. DNA for the CDR3: TGCGCCAGCAGCTTGTTGGGGGGAGGGACTGAAGCTTTCTTT. The full variable domain, with the rest looked up from reference TRBV5-1 and TRBJ1-1, is KAGVTQTPRYLIKTRGQQVTLSCSPISGHRSVSWYQQTPGQGLQFLFEYFSETQRNKGNFPGRFSGRQFSNSRSEMNVSTLELGDSALYLCASSLLGGGTEAFFGQGTRLTVV.

The chain recombines TRBV28 with TRBJ1-2, with D unclear. Germline V gives CDR1 MDHEN, CDR2 SYDVKM. The CDR3 is 14 residues long. Trimming removed 2 bases at V and 2 bases at J, with 9 bases between. The CDR3 sequence is CASSLQEENYGYTF. CDR3 DNA: TGTGCCAGCAGTTTACAGGAGGAGAACTATGGCTACACCTTC.

V is TRBV2 and J is TRBJ2-1; TRBD2 matches 7 bases. J lost 10 bases, V lost 6 bases, and 18 bases had no gene match. CDR3 length: 16 amino acids. Germline V gene data show CDR1 as SNHLY and CDR2 as FYNNEI. The CDR3 sequence is CASRQAGRAPAYEQFF. In DNA, the CDR3 is TGTGCCAGCAGACAAGCGGGGAGGGCCCCGGCATACGAGCAGTTCTTC.

This rearrangement joins TRBV5-1 to TRBJ1-5; D not resolved. V dropped 0 bases and J dropped 5 bases, with 6 bases sitting between them. This CDR3 is built from 13 residues. CDR1 is SGHRS and CDR2 is YFSETQ in the germline V gene. In DNA form, the CDR3 reads TGCGCCAGCAGCTTGGGGAGGGATCAGCCCCAGCATTTT. As protein: CASSLGRDQPQHF.

The chain uses TRBV11-2 and TRBJ2-7; the D gene is possibly TRBD2 (5 bases). This CDR3 has 18 residues. Trimming shortened V by 0 bases and J by 3 bases, and 21 bases separated the two germline ends. CDR1 and CDR2 from the germline V gene are SGHAT and FQNNGV. Here the CDR3 DNA reads TGTGCCAGCAGCTTAGATCCCCTCCGACTACCTGTTGGCTACGAGCAGTACTTC. Amino acids: CASSLDPLRLPVGYEQYF.

CDR3 in DNA: TGTGCCAGCAGCCCGAGTAGGACAGTTCCCTATGGCTACACCTTC. It specifies CASSPSRTVPYGYTF. The V gene is TRBV7-8, the J gene TRBJ1-2, with a tentative D call TRBD1 (6 bases). V was pared by 5 bases and J by 4 bases, with 17 bases between. This CDR3 contains 15 residues. The germline gives CDR1 SGHVS, CDR2 FQNEAQ.

This chain joins TRBV11-2 and TRBJ1-1, with 7 positions matching TRBD1. V shed 5 bases and J 2 bases; nucleotides not matched to a gene: 8. Germline V gene data show CDR1 as SGHAT and CDR2 as FQNNGV. The CDR3 has 15 amino acids. CDR3 residues: CASSGRQGANTEAFF. In DNA, the CDR3 is TGTGCCAGCAGCGGTAGACAGGGAGCCAACACTGAAGCTTTCTTT.

The rearrangement uses TRBV7-3 and TRBJ2-2; 7 bases line up with TRBD2. The CDR3 is 16 residues long. Germline CDR1 is SGHTA and CDR2 is FQGTGA. The trim removed 5 bases at V and 0 bases at J, leaving 6 bases unmatched. CDR3 coding DNA: TGTGCCAGCAGCCTTCTGGGGGGGTCGAACACCGGGGAGCTGTTTTTT. It codes for CASSLLGGSNTGELFF.

A remark on this clone: Other DNA sequences in the sample encode the same CDR3. The J gene is TRBJ1-1, the V gene TRBV29-1; D is unresolved. From germline, CDR1 is SQVTM and CDR2 ANQGSEA. The CDR3 totals 11 residues. V was trimmed by 5 bases and J by 2 bases, leaving 6 bases between them. CDR3 bases: TGCAGCGTTCTCCTTAACACTGAAGCTTTCTTT. It yields the protein CSVLLNTEAFF.

This chain connects TRBV6-5 to TRBJ2-7; 8 bases map to TRBD2. Germline V gene sequence: CDR1 MNHEY, CDR2 SVGAGI. This CDR3 has 16 amino acids. With V trimmed by 4 bases and J by 4 bases, 12 bases remained unmatched. The CDR3 spells CASSWTGAGAGYEQYF. CDR3 sequence (DNA): TGTGCCAGCAGTTGGACCGGAGCGGGAGCTGGGTACGAGCAGTACTTC.

V and J are TRBV5-1 and TRBJ2-2; 8 nucleotides match TRBD2. The germline V gene has CDR1 SGHRS and CDR2 YFSETQ. V shed 3 bases, J shed 5 bases, and the junction held 6 bases outside the gene matches. This CDR3 is built from 15 residues. As DNA, the CDR3 is TGCGCCAGCAGCTATAGCGGGATCGGGACCGGGGAGCTGTTTTTT. Translating it yields CASSYSGIGTGELFF.

This chain connects TRBV5-4 to TRBJ2-1; possibly TRBD1 for D (5 bases). The CDR3 is 14 residues long. CDR1 and CDR2 from the germline V gene are SGHNT and YYREEE (reference sequence). Trimming took off 2 bases at V and 5 bases at J, with 11 bases between the two ends. CDR3 coding DNA: TGTGCCAGCAGCTTATCGACAGCTAACAATGAGCAGTTCTTC. It codes for CASSLSTANNEQFF.

This sequence joins TRBV12-5 and TRBJ1-1; D not certain. Germline V gene lookup returns CDR1 LGHNT and CDR2 FRNRAP. This CDR3 spans 13 amino acids. V was shortened by 3 bases and J by 5 bases, with 10 bases between the two germline ends. Here the CDR3 DNA reads TGTGCTAGTGGTTTTGAGGGAGGGACTGAAGCTTTCTTT. Residues: CASGFEGGTEAFF.

This chain connects TRBV14 to TRBJ1-2; 7 bases line up with TRBD1. The CDR3 has 14 amino acids. The J segment lost 4 bases and the V segment lost 4 bases, leaving 6 bases of the junction unmatched. Germline CDR1 reads SGHDN; CDR2 reads FVKESK. The CDR3 protein is CASSPRDRFYGYTF. As DNA, the CDR3 is TGTGCCAGCAGCCCCCGGGACAGATTCTATGGCTACACCTTC.

The J gene is TRBJ1-3, the V gene TRBV7-9, with D tentatively TRBD1 (5 bases). This CDR3 comprises 16 residues. Germline loops: CDR1 SEHNR, CDR2 FQNEAQ (reference sequence). V shed 6 bases and J shed 4 bases, with 19 bases lying between them. Here the CDR3 DNA reads TGTGCCAGCAGTTCCTTCCCTCGGGGGGACGGAAACACCATATATTTT. It is translated as CASSSFPRGDGNTIYF.

The chain joins TRBV5-5 to TRBJ2-7; 12 nucleotides agree with TRBD2. This CDR3 has 20 amino acids. With V trimmed by 3 bases and J by 0 bases, 16 bases remained unmatched. Germline CDR1 and CDR2: SGHKS and YYEKEE (reference sequence). The chain's CDR3 is CASSSRRLGTSGLSSYEQYF. The CDR3, as DNA: TGTGCCAGCAGCTCGAGGCGGTTAGGGACTAGCGGGCTCAGCTCCTACGAGCAGTACTTC.

The chain uses TRBV6-1 and TRBJ2-7, with D uncertain. The CDR3 spans 13 residues. V was trimmed by 3 bases and J by 1 base, leaving 7 bases between them. Germline CDR1 is MNHNS and CDR2 is SASEGT. CDR3 protein: CASSEYSSYEQYF. The DNA for the CDR3 is TGTGCCAGCAGTGAGTACAGTTCCTACGAGCAGTACTTC.

This chain uses TRBV27 with TRBJ1-2; tentative D call: TRBD1 (6 bases). The CDR3 has 17 residues. Germline values: CDR1 MNHEY, CDR2 SMNVEV (reference sequence). Trimming took off 2 bases at V and 4 bases at J, with 20 bases between the two ends. CDR3 sequence reads: CASSLRPRGAGLYGYTF. The CDR3 DNA is TGTGCCAGCAGTTTACGACCGCGGGGGGCGGGGCTCTATGGCTACACCTTC.

The chain recombines TRBV7-2 with TRBJ2-2, with a tentative D call TRBD1 (6 bases). CDR1 is SGHTA and CDR2 is FQGNSA in the germline V gene. The CDR3 has 16 amino acids. The V end was cut by 5 bases, the J end by 3 bases, with 16 bases between. The CDR3 DNA is TGTGCCAGCAGCCAACAAACCAGGGGACACACCGGGGAGCTGTTTTTT. This encodes CASSQQTRGHTGELFF.

The chain has TRBV7-2 and TRBJ2-5, with D tentatively TRBD2 (6 bases). The CDR3 is 15 residues long. The V end lost 3 bases, the J end lost 2 bases, and 13 bases lay between the germline ends. Germline values: CDR1 SGHTA, CDR2 FQGNSA. CDR3 bases: TGTGCCAGCAGCTTTGTACTAGCTTTACAAGAGACCCAGTACTTC. This codes for CASSFVLALQETQYF.